The 25 T cell receptor beta chains below all came from one sample that was sequenced in a study of identical twins. TCRdb itself ran the 5' RACE reads through MiXCR, one entry per CDR3 protein. The sample yields about 920,000 distinct CDR3 sequences, around 12% seen once. The same data also went into a second study, on yellow fever vaccine responses in identical twins.

Sequencing was carried out using PBMCs. The receptors were sampled from a woman aged 18-35 years in good health.

In its sample, this clonotype was seen many times. The chain couples TRBV5-1 to TRBJ2-4; a possible D gene is TRBD2 (6 bases). Trimming cost V 0 bases and J 5 bases, with 9 bases left between them. CDR1 and CDR2 from the germline V gene are SGHRS and YFSETQ. This CDR3 has 14 amino acids. CDR3 DNA sequence: TGCGCCAGCAGCTTGGCCTCGGGGGAAAACATTCAGTACTTC. Translation gives CASSLASGENIQYF.

This clonotype was counted a few times. The chain links TRBV6-1 to TRBJ1-6; 10 nucleotides align to TRBD1. After removal of 5 bases from V and 6 bases from J, the junction contained 4 bases not matched to a gene. Germline CDR1 and CDR2: MNHNS and SASEGT. CDR3 length: 15 amino acids. The CDR3 loop is CASSLGTGVNSPLHF. CDR3 DNA: TGTGCCAGCAGTCTTGGGACAGGGGTTAATTCACCCCTCCACTTT.

The chain couples TRBV12-3 or TRBV12-4 to TRBJ2-1; 14 bases are shared with TRBD2. The CDR3 consists of 17 residues. The V and J ends lost 4 bases and 4 bases, in that order; junction bases with no gene match: 6. CDR3 nucleotide sequence: TGTGCCAGCAGTTCCAGACTAGCGGGAGGGGTTTACAATGAGCAGTTCTTC. Translation: CASSSRLAGGVYNEQFF.

This clonotype was observed at least ten times. The chain recombines TRBV5-1 with TRBJ2-2, with D unresolved. This CDR3 spans 15 amino acids. Between the trimmed V and J ends, which lost 2 bases and 4 bases, there was a span of 12 bases. Germline V CDR1 and CDR2: SGHRS, YFSETQ. CDR3 region: CASSFNEPSTGELFF. In DNA form, the CDR3 reads TGCGCCAGCAGCTTCAATGAGCCGTCCACCGGGGAGCTGTTTTTT.

J is TRBJ2-2 and V is TRBV12-3 or TRBV12-4; D might be TRBD1 (6 bases). The CDR3 contains 14 residues. V dropped 2 bases and J dropped 7 bases, with 11 bases sitting between them. CDR3 nucleotide sequence: TGTGCCAGCAGTTTAACGTCAGGGGTCGGGGAGCTGTTTTTT. Translation gives CASSLTSGVGELFF.

This clonotype was counted at least ten times. The CDR3 sequence is CASSFSGDTGELFF. The CDR3 coding sequence is TGTGCCAGCAGCTTTTCAGGGGACACCGGGGAGCTGTTTTTT. The V and J genes are TRBV7-8 and TRBJ2-2; perhaps TRBD1 as D (6 bases). This CDR3 is 14 amino acids long. Trimming stripped 3 bases from V and 3 bases from J, with 8 bases between. Per germline, CDR1 SGHVS and CDR2 FQNEAQ.

This clonotype showed up just a few times. Relative to the germline gene, one junction end is altered; a read error may explain this. CDR3 sequence (DNA): TGCGCCAGCAGCCAAACCGGCAGCGGGGGTTCGGATTTT. It encodes CASSQTGSGGSDF. The chain employs TRBV4-1 and TRBJ2-3, with 8 bases matching TRBD2. The CDR3 contains 13 residues. Looked up from germline, CDR1 is MGHRA and CDR2 is YSYEKL.

This clonotype was found a few times. The gene calls are TRBV29-1 and TRBJ2-1, with 8 bases that match TRBD2. The V gene end was trimmed by 3 bases and the J gene end by 8 bases; junction bases not matched to a gene: 6. The CDR3 totals 13 residues. Germline values: CDR1 SQVTM, CDR2 ANQGSEA. As DNA, the CDR3 is TGCAGCGTTGATGGCGGGAGGCGAGATGAGCAGTTCTTC. Protein: CSVDGGRRDEQFF.

The chain couples TRBV7-2 to TRBJ2-7, with 12 nucleotides matching TRBD2. Germline CDR1 reads SGHTA; CDR2 reads FQGNSA. V dropped 4 bases and J dropped 6; count of bases not matched to a gene: 7. The length of the CDR3 is 15 residues. The CDR3 region is CASSSWTSGKVEQYF. The CDR3 DNA sequence: TGTGCCAGCAGCTCGTGGACTAGCGGGAAAGTCGAGCAGTACTTC.

The chain is built from TRBV28 and TRBJ1-6; the match to TRBD1 covers 8 bases. The CDR3 totals 15 residues. Losses at the gene ends were 2 bases for V and 10 bases for J; bases not matched to a gene: 7. Germline assignment: CDR1 MDHEN and CDR2 SYDVKM. The CDR3 bases are TGTGCCAGCAGTTTAACCCCCACAGGGGGGTCACCCCTCCACTTT. This translates into CASSLTPTGGSPLHF.

The chain employs TRBV3-1 and TRBJ2-7; 9 nucleotides line up with TRBD2. V was clipped by 0 bases and J by 0 bases; unmatched bases: 3. The V gene's germline CDR1 is LGHDT and CDR2 YNNKEL (reference sequence). This CDR3 is built from 16 residues. The CDR3 sequence: CASSQDWTSDSYEQYF. The CDR3 nucleotides read TGTGCCAGCAGCCAAGATTGGACTAGCGACTCCTACGAGCAGTACTTC.

This chain connects TRBV20-1 to TRBJ2-1; D is possibly TRBD2 (6 bases). Germline loops: CDR1 DFQATT, CDR2 SNEGSKA (reference sequence). The CDR3 loop spans 15 amino acids. Trimming took 4 bases from V and 6 from J, leaving 19 bases between them. The CDR3 reads CSATAPGTGANEQFF. The CDR3 nucleotides read TGCAGTGCTACCGCCCCCGGGACTGGGGCCAATGAGCAGTTCTTC.

This clonotype was recorded at least ten times. V usage is TRBV12-3 or TRBV12-4 and J usage is TRBJ1-2; TRBD1 aligns across 9 bases. With 1 base clipped from V and 5 bases from J, the junction kept 8 bases outside the gene matches. This CDR3 has 16 residues. CDR3 in amino acids: CASSLGGTGKGYGYTF. The CDR3 DNA follows: TGTGCCAGCAGTTTAGGCGGGACAGGGAAAGGATATGGCTACACCTTC.

The chain recombines TRBV4-1 with TRBJ2-7; no clear D. V lost 0 bases and J 4 bases, leaving 13 bases between the germline ends. The CDR3 is 15 amino acids. CDR1 and CDR2 from the germline V gene are MGHRA and YSYEKL. The CDR3 nucleotides are TGCGCCAGCAGCCAAGAGGCGGCGGTGGGGTACGAGCAGTACGTC. Amino acid sequence: CASSQEAAVGYEQYV.

This clonotype was seen a few times. The chain links TRBV7-6 to TRBJ2-2, with D maybe TRBD1 (6 bases). This CDR3 spans 15 amino acids. Trimming took off 6 bases at V and 1 base at J, with 12 bases between the two ends. Germline V gives CDR1 SGHVS, CDR2 FNYEAQ. The CDR3 region is CASRRGGENTGELFF. CDR3 bases: TGTGCCAGCAGACGAGGGGGAGAGAACACCGGGGAGCTGTTTTTT.

This rearrangement joins TRBV7-9 to TRBJ2-7; D is perhaps TRBD1 (5 bases). CDR3 size: 16 residues. Trimming pared 1 base from V and 3 bases from J, leaving 16 bases between. Germline V CDR1 and CDR2: SEHNR, FQNEAQ (reference sequence). CDR3 residues: CASSLVYRGRDYEQYV. DNA for the CDR3: TGTGCCAGCAGCTTAGTTTACCGAGGCAGGGACTACGAGCAGTACGTC.

V usage is TRBV11-3 and J usage is TRBJ2-1, with 9 bases lining up with TRBD1. Trimming cost V 4 bases and J 6 bases; bases outside gene matches: 7. The length of the CDR3 is 15 residues. CDR1 and CDR2 (germline): SGHNT, YENEEA. CDR3: CASSSTGGPFNEQFF. The CDR3 DNA is TGTGCCAGCAGCTCGACAGGGGGTCCTTTCAATGAGCAGTTCTTC.

The V gene is TRBV6-2 or TRBV6-3, the J gene TRBJ2-1; 8 bases match TRBD2. The ends lost 0 bases at V and 7 bases at J; junction bases unmatched: 11. This CDR3 is 17 amino acids long. The V gene's germline CDR1 is MNHEY and CDR2 SVGEGT. The CDR3 region has the DNA TGTGCCAGCAGTTACTCGATTGGGACTAGAGTAGTAAATGAGCAGTTCTTC. Amino acids: CASSYSIGTRVVNEQFF.

This chain connects TRBV11-3 to TRBJ1-1; no firm D call. Germline lookup yields CDR1 SGHNT and CDR2 YENEEA. The V end was cut by 8 bases, the J end by 4 bases, with 14 bases between. The CDR3 has 13 residues. CDR3 protein: CASEGHLSTEAFF. The DNA for the CDR3 is TGTGCCAGCGAGGGTCACCTGAGCACTGAAGCTTTCTTT.

This clonotype came up many times. V gene TRBV6-4 combines with J gene TRBJ2-2; the D is unclear. V lost 6 bases and J lost 4, with 15 bases in between. The CDR3 consists of 15 residues. The germline gives CDR1 MRHNA, CDR2 SNTAGT. In nucleotides, the CDR3 is TGTGCCAGCAGCCCATCGGAGCAGTTCACCGGGGAGCTGTTTTTT. This translates into CASSPSEQFTGELFF.

This clonotype showed up just a few times. The chain couples TRBV10-2 to TRBJ2-7; a weak D match, TRBD1 (6 bases). Germline V CDR1 and CDR2: WSHSY, SAAADI. V was clipped by 3 bases and J by 6 bases, with 21 bases between them. The CDR3 covers 16 residues. CDR3 loop: CASSEIPRTSGVEQYV. The CDR3 DNA follows: TGCGCCAGCAGTGAAATCCCCCGGACATCAGGGGTCGAGCAGTACGTC.

This clonotype has just a few counts. This rearrangement joins TRBV7-3 to TRBJ2-1; 16 positions match TRBD2. CDR1 is SGHTA, CDR2 FQGTGA, per germline. The junction had 7 bases not matched to a gene; V was cut back by 4 bases and J by 7 bases. The CDR3 has 17 residues. This CDR3 is CASSSWGLAGGGNEQFF. Written as DNA, the CDR3 is TGTGCCAGCAGCTCGTGGGGACTAGCGGGAGGGGGAAATGAGCAGTTCTTC.

This clonotype was recorded a few times. The V gene is TRBV5-1, the J gene TRBJ1-1, with 8 nucleotides matching TRBD1. CDR3 length: 18 residues. CDR1 is SGHRS and CDR2 is YFSETQ in the germline V gene. The trim removed 6 bases at V and 0 bases at J, leaving 16 bases unmatched. In nucleotides, the CDR3 is TGCGCCAGCACCTCGAAAGGACAGGGAAAGGGAATGAACACTGAAGCTTTCTTT. Encoded protein: CASTSKGQGKGMNTEAFF.

This clonotype was seen a handful of times. V and J are TRBV10-3 and TRBJ2-2; 9 nucleotides match TRBD1. V gave up 8 bases and J gave up 4 bases; unmatched junction bases: 2. The germline gives CDR1 ENHRY, CDR2 SYGVKD. This CDR3 is 13 amino acids long. CDR3 protein: CAILDRGTGELFF. The CDR3 coding sequence is TGTGCCATCTTGGACAGGGGCACCGGGGAGCTGTTTTTT.

This clonotype was observed many times. This chain uses TRBV5-5 with TRBJ1-6; D gene ambiguous. V lost 0 bases and J 10 bases, leaving 20 bases between the germline ends. The CDR3 has 17 amino acids. The germline V gene encodes CDR1 SGHKS and CDR2 YYEKEE (reference sequence). CDR3 protein: CASSLGVQPGVWSPLHF. CDR3 sequence (DNA): TGTGCCAGCAGCTTGGGGGTTCAGCCGGGCGTCTGGTCACCCCTCCACTTT. Drawing the rest from reference TRBV5-5 and TRBJ1-6, the complete variable domain is DAGVTQSPTHLIKTRGQQVTLRCSPISGHKSVSWYQQVLGQGPQFIFQYYEKEERGRGNFPDRFSARQFPNYSSELNVNALLLGDSALYLCASSLGVQPGVWSPLHFGNGTRLTVT.